This T cell receptor (beta chain) was found in a study of cytomegalovirus exposure and HLA in healthy donors. Study context: The approximately 610 first-cohort repertoires shared a platform with the roughly 120 validation repertoires, as reported in a later analysis. Study-wide points: The dataset shows that most TCR sequences were rare, while some public TCRs occurred in many donors. Specificity for CMV antigens was confirmed in vitro for a few of the CMV-associated chains.

The CDR3 is 16 amino acids. Trimming left V 3 bases short and J 4 bases short, with 18 bases between. CDR1 and CDR2 from the germline V gene are MNHEY and SMNVEV (reference sequence). Worth noting for this clone: Its antigen is currently unknown.

The method was immunoSEQ multiplex PCR; TCRdb's version includes in-frame clones alone and lacks a portion of them. The sample carries 80,000 to 95,000 clones, roughly 96% recorded once. The specimen sequenced was PBMCs. The V and J genes are TRBV27 and TRBJ2-5, with D perhaps TRBD2 (7 bases). This clonotype originated in a woman aged 18-30 years in good health and CMV-seronegative. The CDR3 loop reads CASSFVVGGPVETQYF. In DNA, the CDR3 is TGTGCCAGCAGTTTCGTAGTCGGGGGGCCTGTAGAGACCCAGTACTTC.